This T cell receptor beta chain was documented in a study of a mutant IDH1 vaccine in newly diagnosed glioma. Repertoires were generated with immunoSEQ multiplex PCR, while TCRdb's copy carries only in-frame clones and drops some. The sample includes 55,000 or so clones, 75% to 95% seen only once; the top ten take around 2.5%. The V gene's germline CDR1 is SGHVS and CDR2 FNYEAQ. The CDR3 is 13 amino acids. The V and J ends lost 1 base and 1 base respectively, with 2 bases between them. Time point specified: week 11, during vaccination. The content of each vaccine dose was 300 ug of mutant IDH1 20-mer peptide, and topical imiquimod accompanied it. Of note for this clone: Its antigen is currently unknown.

The chain recombines TRBV7-6 with TRBJ2-1; no firm D call. The clonotype originates from a man between 50 and 59 years old with glioma. Sample: PBMCs, taken from a glioma patient whose treatment included an IDH1 peptide vaccine. The CDR3 is CASSLGSYNEQFF. In DNA form, the CDR3 reads TGTGCCAGCAGCTTAGGGTCCTACAATGAGCAGTTCTTC.